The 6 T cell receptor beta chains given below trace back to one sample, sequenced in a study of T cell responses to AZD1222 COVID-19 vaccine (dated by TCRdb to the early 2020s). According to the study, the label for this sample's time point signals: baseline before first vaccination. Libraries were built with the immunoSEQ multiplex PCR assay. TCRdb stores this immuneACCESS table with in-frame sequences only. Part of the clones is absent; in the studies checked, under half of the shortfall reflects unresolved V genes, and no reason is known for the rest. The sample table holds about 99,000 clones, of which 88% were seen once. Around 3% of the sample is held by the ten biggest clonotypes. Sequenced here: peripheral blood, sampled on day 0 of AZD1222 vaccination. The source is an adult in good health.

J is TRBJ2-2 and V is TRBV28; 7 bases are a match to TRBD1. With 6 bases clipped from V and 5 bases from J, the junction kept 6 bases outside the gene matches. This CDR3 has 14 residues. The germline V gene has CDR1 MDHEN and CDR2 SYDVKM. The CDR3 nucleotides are TGTGCCAGCAGGGATACAGGGGAGACCGGGGAGCTGTTTTTT. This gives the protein CASRDTGETGELFF.

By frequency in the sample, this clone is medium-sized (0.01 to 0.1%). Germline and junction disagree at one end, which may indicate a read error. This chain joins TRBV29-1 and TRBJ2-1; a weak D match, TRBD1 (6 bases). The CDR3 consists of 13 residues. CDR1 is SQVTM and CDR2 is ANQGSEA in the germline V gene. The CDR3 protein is CSVERTEYTEQFF. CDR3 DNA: TGCAGCGTTGAAAGGACAGAATACACTGAGCAGTTCTTC.

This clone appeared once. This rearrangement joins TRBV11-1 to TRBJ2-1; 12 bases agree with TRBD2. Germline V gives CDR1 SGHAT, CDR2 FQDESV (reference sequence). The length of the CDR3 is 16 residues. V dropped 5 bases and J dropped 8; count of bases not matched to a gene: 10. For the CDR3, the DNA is TGTGCCAGCAGCCCAAAGCTTCTAGCGGGAGGGGATGAGCAGTTCTTC. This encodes CASSPKLLAGGDEQFF.

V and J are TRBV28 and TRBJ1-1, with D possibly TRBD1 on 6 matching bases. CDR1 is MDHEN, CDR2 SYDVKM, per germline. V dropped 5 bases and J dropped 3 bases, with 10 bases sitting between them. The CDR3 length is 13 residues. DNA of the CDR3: TGTGCCAGCAGTAGGGGGTGGGACACTGAAGCTTTCTTT. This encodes CASSRGWDTEAFF.

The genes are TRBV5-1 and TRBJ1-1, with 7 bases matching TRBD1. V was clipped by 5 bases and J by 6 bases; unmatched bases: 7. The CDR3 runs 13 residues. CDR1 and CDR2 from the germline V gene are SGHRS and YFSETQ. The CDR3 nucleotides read TGCGCCAGCAGGAGGGACAGCAATCCTGAAGCTTTCTTT. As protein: CASRRDSNPEAFF.

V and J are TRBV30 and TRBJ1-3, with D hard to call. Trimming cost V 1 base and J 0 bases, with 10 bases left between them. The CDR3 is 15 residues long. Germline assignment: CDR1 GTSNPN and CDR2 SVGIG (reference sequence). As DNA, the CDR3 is TGTGCCTGGAGTGGTTTGGGGTTCTCTGGAAACACCATATATTTT. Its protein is CAWSGLGFSGNTIYF.